The T cell receptor (beta chain) described here comes from a study of molecular identifiers for immune sequencing clone quantification (dated by TCRdb to the late 2010s). For context, the study as a whole: In a replicate experiment, RNA from roughly 18,000 or 92,000 naive CD8 T cells was split into five aliquots, four of which were sequenced. The study was a methods study using CD8 T cells to benchmark molecular-identifier clustering-based TCR repertoire sequencing (MIDCIRS) and TCR RNA copy counting.

Libraries of naive CD8 T cells were built from 20,000 to 1,000,000 sorted cells, with 10%, 30% or 50% of the purified RNA used. On a BD FACSAria II, naive CD8 T cells were FACS-sorted as CD8+CD4-CCR7+CD45RA+ and collected into RLT Plus buffer. Under 11 TCR copies' worth of Jurkat RNA were spiked into roughly 17,000-1,100,000 naive CD8 T cell samples to test detection sensitivity. CD8 T cells were enriched with RosetteSep CD8+ T Cell Enrichment Cocktail and Ficoll-Paque, followed by ACK red cell lysis. A distance of 3 bases separates the germline ends of V and J, which lose 3 bases and 4 bases respectively. Looking up the germline V gene (reference sequence) yields CDR1 SEHNR and CDR2 FQNEAQ. The CDR3 numbers 12 residues from cysteine through phenylalanine. The CDR3 DNA has 36 bases and is translated from base 1. This clonotype was picked up many times. Its antigen is currently not known. Qualities for individual bases were not recorded, and no much larger clone is one base off.

Libraries came from PCR. TCRdb records Illumina HiSeq 4000 as the sequencer. Bulk TCR libraries were made following a previously described method, with the TCR primers given in Table S5. Purification of total RNA was performed with the Qiagen AllPrep DNA/RNA kit. Before analysis, reads from multiple sequencing runs of one library were combined. The original pipeline was this. Reads were retained only if an exact TCR constant sequence was present, and the retained reads were trimmed to 150 nt and grouped according to their 12-nt molecular barcodes. Within each barcode group, reads were sub-clustered at a 15% Levenshtein threshold, and quality-weighted consensus sequences were built per RNA molecule. Non-functional sequences were removed, as were lower-count sequences one edit away from another. Based on fitting two negative binomial distributions, any barcode sub-cluster with under 20% of the maximum read count was discarded. In-frame beta chains were kept once TCRdb had trimmed the public reads at Q25 with fastp and called clones with MiXCR. Rows are unified per CDR3 protein, each entry keeping the most common DNA and genes. Here the V and J calls rest on TCRdb's processing, not on the authors' analysis. Recorded for this sample are 460,000 or so distinct CDR3 sequences; over 20% of them occurred a single time. Clones ranked in the top ten supply 0.84% of the sample.

What the study reported, not specific to this receptor: Modeling estimated 2.5 to 3.5 recovered TCR RNA copies per cell, compared with about ten by digital PCR, which implies approximately 30% capture efficiency. When barcode sub-clustering was left out, chimeric consensus sequences inflated TCR diversity, with chimeras reaching as high as 47%. In CMV-specific effector cells, clones with more than 20 RNA copies contained over 97% of molecules, whereas in naive cells such clones contained under 1% of molecules. A single cell's worth of spiked-in Jurkat TCR RNA was reported detectable even among approximately 930,000 naive CD8 T cells. Highly expanded clone sizes could be underestimated if identical TCR molecules share a barcode. Naive libraries contained spiked-in Jurkat TCR RNA (roughly 10 copies' worth), which is not part of the donor repertoire.

This TCR was sampled from a human donor in good health. Some libraries in this study had Jurkat cell RNA spiked in. The V and J genes are TRBV7-9 and TRBJ2-2; no D gene can be assigned with confidence. Sequencing used naive CD8+ T cells from blood, with Jurkat cell RNA spiked in. Sample cell subset or site, as interpreted from the label and publication: FACS-sorted CD8+CD4-CCR7+CD45RA+ naive T cells. In nucleotide form, the sequence is TGTGCCAGCAGCTTCGGCACCGGGGAGCTGTTTTTT. This is translated as CASSFGTGELFF.